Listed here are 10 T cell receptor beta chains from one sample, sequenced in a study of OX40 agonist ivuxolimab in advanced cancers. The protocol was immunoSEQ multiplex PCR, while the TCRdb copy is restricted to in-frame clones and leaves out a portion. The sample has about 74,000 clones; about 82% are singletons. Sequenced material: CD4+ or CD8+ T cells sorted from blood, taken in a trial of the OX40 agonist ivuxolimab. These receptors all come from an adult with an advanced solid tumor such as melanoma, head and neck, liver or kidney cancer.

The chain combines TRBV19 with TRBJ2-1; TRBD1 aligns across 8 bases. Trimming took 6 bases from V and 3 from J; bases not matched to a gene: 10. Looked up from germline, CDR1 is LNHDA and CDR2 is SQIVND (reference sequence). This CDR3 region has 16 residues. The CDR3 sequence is CASRHFRGPNYNEQFF. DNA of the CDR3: TGTGCCAGTAGGCACTTCAGGGGGCCAAACTACAATGAGCAGTTCTTC.

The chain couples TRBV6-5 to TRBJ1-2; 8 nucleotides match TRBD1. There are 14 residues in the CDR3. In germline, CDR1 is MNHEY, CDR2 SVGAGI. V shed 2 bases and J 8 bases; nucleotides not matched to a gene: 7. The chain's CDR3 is CASSYRQGTRGYTF. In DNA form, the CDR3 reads TGTGCCAGCAGTTACAGACAGGGGACGAGAGGCTACACCTTC.

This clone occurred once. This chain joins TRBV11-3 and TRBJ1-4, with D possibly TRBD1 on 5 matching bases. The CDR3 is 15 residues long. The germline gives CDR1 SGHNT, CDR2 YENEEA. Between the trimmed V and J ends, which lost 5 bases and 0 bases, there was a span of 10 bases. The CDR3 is CASSTRTSTNEKLFF. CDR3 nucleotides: TGTGCCAGCAGCACCCGGACATCAACTAATGAAAAACTGTTTTTT.

CDR3 residues: CAIPIGLAVNTGELFF. CDR3 nucleotide sequence: TGTGCCATTCCAATAGGGCTAGCTGTCAACACCGGGGAGCTGTTTTTT. The chain couples TRBV7-9 to TRBJ2-2, with D perhaps TRBD2 (5 bases). Per germline, CDR1 SEHNR and CDR2 FQNEAQ (reference sequence). V gave up 10 bases and J gave up 2 bases, with 20 bases separating them. The CDR3 length is 16 residues. The full variable domain, with the rest looked up from reference TRBV7-9 and TRBJ2-2, is DTGVSQNPRHKITKRGQNVTFRCDPISEHNRLYWYRQTLGQGPEFLTYFQNEAQLEKSRLLSDRFSAERPKGSFSTLEIQRTEQGDSAMYLCAIPIGLAVNTGELFFGEGSRLTVL.

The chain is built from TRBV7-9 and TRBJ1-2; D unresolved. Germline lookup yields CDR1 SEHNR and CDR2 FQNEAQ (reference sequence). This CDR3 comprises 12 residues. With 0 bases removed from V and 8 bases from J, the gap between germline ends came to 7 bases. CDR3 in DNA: TGTGCCAGCAGCTTAGCGGTGGGCGGCTACACCTTC. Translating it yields CASSLAVGGYTF. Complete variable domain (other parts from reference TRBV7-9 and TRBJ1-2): DTGVSQNPRHKITKRGQNVTFRCDPISEHNRLYWYRQTLGQGPEFLTYFQNEAQLEKSRLLSDRFSAERPKGSFSTLEIQRTEQGDSAMYLCASSLAVGGYTFGSGTRLTVV.

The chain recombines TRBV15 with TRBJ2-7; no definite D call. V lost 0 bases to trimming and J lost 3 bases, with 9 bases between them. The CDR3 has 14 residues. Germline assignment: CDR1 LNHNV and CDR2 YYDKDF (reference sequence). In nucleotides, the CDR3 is TGTGCCACCAGCAGAGATAGTCCGGGCTACGAGCAGTACTTC. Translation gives CATSRDSPGYEQYF.

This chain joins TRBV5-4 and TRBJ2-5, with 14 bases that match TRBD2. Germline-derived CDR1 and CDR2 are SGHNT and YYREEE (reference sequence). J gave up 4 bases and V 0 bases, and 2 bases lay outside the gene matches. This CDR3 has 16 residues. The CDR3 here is CASSLGGTSGRETQYF. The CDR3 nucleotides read TGTGCCAGCAGCTTGGGTGGGACTAGCGGGAGAGAGACCCAGTACTTC.

CDR3 DNA: TGTGCCAGCAGCCAAGTTGATATTTATCTTGACACCGGGGAGCTGTTTTTT. Its translation: CASSQVDIYLDTGELFF. This chain connects TRBV4-2 to TRBJ2-2; D unresolved. V lost 1 base and J 3 bases, leaving 15 bases between the germline ends. CDR1 is LGHNA, CDR2 YNFKEQ, per germline. This CDR3 comprises 17 residues.

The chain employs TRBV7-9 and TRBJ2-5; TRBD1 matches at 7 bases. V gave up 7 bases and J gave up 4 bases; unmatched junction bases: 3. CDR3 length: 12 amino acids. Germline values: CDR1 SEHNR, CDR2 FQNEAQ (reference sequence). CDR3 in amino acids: CASTYRGETQYF. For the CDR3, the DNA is TGTGCCAGCACCTACAGGGGAGAGACCCAGTACTTC.

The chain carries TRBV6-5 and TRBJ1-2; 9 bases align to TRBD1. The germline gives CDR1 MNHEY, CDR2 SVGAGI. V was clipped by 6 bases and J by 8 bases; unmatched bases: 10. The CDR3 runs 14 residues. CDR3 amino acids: CASRNADRGEGYTF. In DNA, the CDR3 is TGTGCCAGCAGAAACGCGGACAGGGGAGAAGGCTACACCTTC.